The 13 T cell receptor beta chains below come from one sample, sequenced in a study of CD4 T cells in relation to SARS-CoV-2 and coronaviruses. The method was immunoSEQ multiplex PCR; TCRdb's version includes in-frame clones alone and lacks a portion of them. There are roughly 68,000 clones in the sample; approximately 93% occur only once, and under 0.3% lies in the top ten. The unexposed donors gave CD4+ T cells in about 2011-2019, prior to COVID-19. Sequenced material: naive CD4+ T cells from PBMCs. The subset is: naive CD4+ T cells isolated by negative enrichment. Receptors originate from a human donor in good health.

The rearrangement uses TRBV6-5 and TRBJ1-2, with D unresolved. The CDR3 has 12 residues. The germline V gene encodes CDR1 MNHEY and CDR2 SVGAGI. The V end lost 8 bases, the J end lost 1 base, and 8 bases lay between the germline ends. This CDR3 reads CASRRSNYGYTF. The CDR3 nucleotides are TGTGCCAGCCGCAGGAGTAACTATGGCTACACCTTC.

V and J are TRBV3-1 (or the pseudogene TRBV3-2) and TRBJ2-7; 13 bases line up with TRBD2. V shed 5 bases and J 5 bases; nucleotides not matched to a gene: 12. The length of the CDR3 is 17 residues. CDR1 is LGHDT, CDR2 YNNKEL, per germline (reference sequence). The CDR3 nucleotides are TGTGCCAGCAGCGGAAGTGGTGGACTAGCGGGAGCACACGAGCAGTACTTC. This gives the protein CASSGSGGLAGAHEQYF.

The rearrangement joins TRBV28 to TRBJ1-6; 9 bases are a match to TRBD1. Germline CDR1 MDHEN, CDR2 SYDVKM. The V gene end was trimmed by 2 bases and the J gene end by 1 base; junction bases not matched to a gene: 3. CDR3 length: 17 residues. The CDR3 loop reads CASSLLGTGSYNSPLHF. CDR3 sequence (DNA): TGTGCCAGCAGTTTACTTGGGACAGGGTCCTATAATTCACCCCTCCACTTT.

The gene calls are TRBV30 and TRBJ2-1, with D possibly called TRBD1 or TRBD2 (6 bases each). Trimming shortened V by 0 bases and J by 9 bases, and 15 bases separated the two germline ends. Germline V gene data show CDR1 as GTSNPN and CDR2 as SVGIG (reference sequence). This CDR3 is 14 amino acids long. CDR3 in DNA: TGTGCCTGGAGTGTACTTAGGGGGGTGAGTGAGCAGTTCTTC. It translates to CAWSVLRGVSEQFF.

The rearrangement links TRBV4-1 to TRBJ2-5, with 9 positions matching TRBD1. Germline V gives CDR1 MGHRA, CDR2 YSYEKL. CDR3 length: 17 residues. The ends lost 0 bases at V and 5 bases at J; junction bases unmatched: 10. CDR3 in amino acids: CASSQDEGQGLGETQYF. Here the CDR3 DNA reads TGCGCCAGCAGCCAAGATGAGGGACAGGGTCTCGGGGAGACCCAGTACTTC.

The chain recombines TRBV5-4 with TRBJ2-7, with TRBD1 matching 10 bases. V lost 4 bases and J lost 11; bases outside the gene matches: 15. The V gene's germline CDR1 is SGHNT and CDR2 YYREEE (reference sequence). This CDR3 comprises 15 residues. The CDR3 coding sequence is TGTGCCAGCAGCATATCCGGGACAGGGGCTCCCCCGAAGTACTTC. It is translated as CASSISGTGAPPKYF.

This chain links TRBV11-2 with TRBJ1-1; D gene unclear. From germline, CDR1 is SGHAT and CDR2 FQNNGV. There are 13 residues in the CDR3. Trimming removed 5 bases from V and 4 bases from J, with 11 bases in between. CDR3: CASSLHGGTEAFF. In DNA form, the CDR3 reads TGTGCCAGCAGCCTACACGGTGGCACTGAAGCTTTCTTT.

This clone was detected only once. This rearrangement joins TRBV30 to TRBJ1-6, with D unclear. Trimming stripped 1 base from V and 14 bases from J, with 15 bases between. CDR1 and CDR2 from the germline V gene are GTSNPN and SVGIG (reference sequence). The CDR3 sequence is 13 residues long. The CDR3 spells CAWSASGVVALHF. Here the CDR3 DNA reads TGTGCCTGGAGTGCCTCTGGGGTAGTGGCCCTCCACTTT.

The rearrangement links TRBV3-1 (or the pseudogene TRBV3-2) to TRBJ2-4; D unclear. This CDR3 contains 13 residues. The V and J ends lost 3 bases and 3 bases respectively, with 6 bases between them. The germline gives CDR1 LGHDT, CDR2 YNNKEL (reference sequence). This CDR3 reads CASSHGNKNIQYF. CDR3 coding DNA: TGTGCCAGCAGCCATGGGAACAAAAACATTCAGTACTTC.

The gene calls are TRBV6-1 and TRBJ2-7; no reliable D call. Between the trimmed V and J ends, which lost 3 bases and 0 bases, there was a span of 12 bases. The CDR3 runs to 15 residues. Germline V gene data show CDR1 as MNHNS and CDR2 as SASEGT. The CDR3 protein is CASSDDGESSYEQYF. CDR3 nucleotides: TGTGCCAGCAGTGACGACGGAGAGAGCTCCTACGAGCAGTACTTC.

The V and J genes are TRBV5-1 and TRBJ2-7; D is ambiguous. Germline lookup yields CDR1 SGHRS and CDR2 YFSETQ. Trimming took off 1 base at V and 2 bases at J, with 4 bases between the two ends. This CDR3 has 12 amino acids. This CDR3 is CASSLSPYEQYF. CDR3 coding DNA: TGCGCCAGCAGCTTGTCCCCCTACGAGCAGTACTTC.

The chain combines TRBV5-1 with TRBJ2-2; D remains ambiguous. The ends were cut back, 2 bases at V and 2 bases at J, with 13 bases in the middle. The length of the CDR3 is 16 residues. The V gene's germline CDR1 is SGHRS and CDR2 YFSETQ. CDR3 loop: CASSFRTVGNTGELFF. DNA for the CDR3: TGCGCCAGCAGCTTTCGGACGGTCGGCAACACCGGGGAGCTGTTTTTT.

The CDR3 DNA reads TGTGCCTGGACCTCCGGGACAGGCTATGGCTACACCTTC. Translated, it gives CAWTSGTGYGYTF. The V and J genes are TRBV30 and TRBJ1-2, with 8 bases aligning to TRBD1. Germline trimming cut 4 bases from V and 4 bases from J; bases unmatched to any gene: 5. Germline lookup yields CDR1 GTSNPN and CDR2 SVGIG (reference sequence). This CDR3 spans 13 amino acids.